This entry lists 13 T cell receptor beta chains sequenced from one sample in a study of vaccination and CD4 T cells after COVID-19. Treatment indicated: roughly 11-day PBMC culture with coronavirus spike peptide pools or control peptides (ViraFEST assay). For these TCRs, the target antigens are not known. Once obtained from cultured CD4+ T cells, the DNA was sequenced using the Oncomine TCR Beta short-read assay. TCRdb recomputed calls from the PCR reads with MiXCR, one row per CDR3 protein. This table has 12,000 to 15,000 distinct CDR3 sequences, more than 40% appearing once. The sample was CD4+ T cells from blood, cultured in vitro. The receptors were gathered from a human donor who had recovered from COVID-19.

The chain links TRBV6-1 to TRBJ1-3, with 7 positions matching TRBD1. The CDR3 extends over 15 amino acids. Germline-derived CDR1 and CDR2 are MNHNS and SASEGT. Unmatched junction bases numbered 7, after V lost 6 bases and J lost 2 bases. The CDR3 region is CASRKTGDTGNTIYF. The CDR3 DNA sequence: TGTGCCAGCAGGAAAACAGGGGATACTGGAAACACCATATATTTT.

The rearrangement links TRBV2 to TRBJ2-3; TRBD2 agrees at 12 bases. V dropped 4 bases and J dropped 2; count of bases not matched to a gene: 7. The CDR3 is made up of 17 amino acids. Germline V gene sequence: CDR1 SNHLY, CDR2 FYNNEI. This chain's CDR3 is CASSVLTSGSFTDTQYF. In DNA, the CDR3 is TGTGCCAGCAGTGTTCTGACTAGCGGGAGCTTCACAGATACGCAGTATTTT.

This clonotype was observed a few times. This CDR3 is CASSPLLGGADTQYF. CDR3 nucleotide sequence: TGTGCCAGCAGCCCCCTGTTGGGAGGGGCAGATACGCAGTATTTT. The V call is TRBV7-3, the J call TRBJ2-3; 7 bases are a match to TRBD2. Per the germline V gene, CDR1 is SGHTA and CDR2 is FQGTGA. J lost 4 bases, V lost 5 bases, and 9 bases had no gene match. The CDR3 loop spans 15 amino acids.

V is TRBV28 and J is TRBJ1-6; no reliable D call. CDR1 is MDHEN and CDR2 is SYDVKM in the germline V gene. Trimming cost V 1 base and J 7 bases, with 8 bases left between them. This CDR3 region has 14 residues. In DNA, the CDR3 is TGTGCCAGCAGTTTATACCCCACAAATTCACCCCTCCACTTT. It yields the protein CASSLYPTNSPLHF.

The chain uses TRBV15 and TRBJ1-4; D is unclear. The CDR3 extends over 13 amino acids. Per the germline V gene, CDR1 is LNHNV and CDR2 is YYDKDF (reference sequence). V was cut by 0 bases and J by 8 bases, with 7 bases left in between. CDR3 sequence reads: CATSRDGSEKLFF. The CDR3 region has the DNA TGTGCCACCAGCAGAGATGGCTCCGAAAAACTGTTTTTT.

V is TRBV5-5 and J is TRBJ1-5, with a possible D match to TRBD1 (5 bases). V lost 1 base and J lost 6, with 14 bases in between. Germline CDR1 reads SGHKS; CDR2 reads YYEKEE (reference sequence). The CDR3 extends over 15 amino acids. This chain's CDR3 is CASSLFLRGGQPQHF. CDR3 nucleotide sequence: TGTGCCAGCAGCTTGTTCCTACGGGGCGGTCAGCCCCAGCATTTT.

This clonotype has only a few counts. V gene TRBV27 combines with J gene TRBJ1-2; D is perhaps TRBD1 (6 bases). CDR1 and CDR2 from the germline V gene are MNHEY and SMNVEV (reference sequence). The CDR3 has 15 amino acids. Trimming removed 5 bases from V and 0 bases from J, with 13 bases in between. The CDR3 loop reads CASSQRRDTNYGYTF. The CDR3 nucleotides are TGTGCCAGCAGTCAACGCCGGGACACTAACTATGGCTACACCTTC.

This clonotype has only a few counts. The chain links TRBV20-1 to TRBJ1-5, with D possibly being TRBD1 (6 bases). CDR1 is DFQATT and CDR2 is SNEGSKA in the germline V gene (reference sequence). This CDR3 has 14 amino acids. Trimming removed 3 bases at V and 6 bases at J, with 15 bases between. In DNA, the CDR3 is TGCAGTGCTAGCGGGGGGCAAAGAAGTCAGCCCCAGCATTTT. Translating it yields CSASGGQRSQPQHF.

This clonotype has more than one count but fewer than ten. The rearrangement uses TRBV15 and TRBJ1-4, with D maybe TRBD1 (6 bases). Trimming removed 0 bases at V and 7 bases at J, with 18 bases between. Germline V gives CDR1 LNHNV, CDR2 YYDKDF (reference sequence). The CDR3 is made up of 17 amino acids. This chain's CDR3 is CATSRDRGGFRGEKLFF. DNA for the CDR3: TGTGCCACCAGCAGAGACAGGGGAGGTTTTCGGGGTGAAAAACTGTTTTTT. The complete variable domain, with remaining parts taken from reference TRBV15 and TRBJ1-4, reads DAMVIQNPRYQVTQFGKPVTLSCSQTLNHNVMYWYQQKSSQAPKLLFHYYDKDFNNEADTPDNFQSRRPNTSFCFLDIRSPGLGDTAMYLCATSRDRGGFRGEKLFFGSGTQLSVL.

CDR3 sequence: CASSWGRTYNSPLHF. Written as DNA, the CDR3 is TGTGCCAGCAGTTGGGGGAGGACCTATAATTCACCCCTCCACTTT. The genes are TRBV27 and TRBJ1-6; a possible D gene is TRBD1 (5 bases). CDR1 is MNHEY, CDR2 SMNVEV, per germline (reference sequence). CDR3 length equals 15 residues. V gave up 4 bases and J gave up 2 bases, with 9 bases separating them.

In nucleotides, the CDR3 is TGTGCCAGTAGTACCAGCGGACAGGGGAAGTACGAGCAGTACTTC. Its translation: CASSTSGQGKYEQYF. The chain combines TRBV19 with TRBJ2-7, with 9 bases matching TRBD1. The CDR3 is made up of 15 amino acids. The junction had 8 bases not matched to a gene; V was cut back by 4 bases and J by 4 bases. Germline V gene data show CDR1 as LNHDA and CDR2 as SQIVND (reference sequence).

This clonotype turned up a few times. CDR3 in amino acids: CASSLMAGQGTQYF. The CDR3 nucleotides are TGTGCCAGCAGTTTAATGGCAGGTCAGGGTACGCAGTATTTT. The gene calls are TRBV28 and TRBJ2-3; perhaps TRBD1 as D (5 bases). The germline V gene has CDR1 MDHEN and CDR2 SYDVKM. The CDR3 is 14 amino acids. Deletions cut 2 bases from V and 8 bases from J, with 14 bases between.

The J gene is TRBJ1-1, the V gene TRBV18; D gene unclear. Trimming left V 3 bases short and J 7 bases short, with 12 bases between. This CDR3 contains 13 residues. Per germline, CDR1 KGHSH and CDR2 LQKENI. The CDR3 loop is CASSPAGRGEAFF. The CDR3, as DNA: TGTGCCAGCTCACCTGCCGGCCGGGGTGAAGCTTTCTTT.